The 19 T cell receptor beta chains reported below all come from one sample, sequenced in a study of spatial heterogeneity in lung cancer. Study-wide results and limits: In tumors, expanded intratumoral alpha and beta TCR counts tracked mutation counts.

TCRdb re-called the 5' RACE reads with MiXCR, one entry per CDR3 protein. The sample gives approximately 94,000 distinct CDR3 sequences, approximately 4.7% of which show up once; over 20% is in the top ten. No antigen has been identified for these receptors. Indicated time point: sample taken at primary tumor resection. This specimen was lung tumor tissue, taken at surgery. Receptors were obtained from a male donor with early-stage non-small cell lung cancer.

The chain is built from TRBV4-2 and TRBJ2-6; D is unresolved. This CDR3 has 16 amino acids. V was trimmed by 0 bases and J by 0 bases, leaving 6 bases between them. CDR1 and CDR2 (germline): LGHNA, YNFKEQ. The CDR3 protein is CASSQDGNSGANVLTF. DNA for the CDR3: TGTGCCAGCAGCCAAGATGGGAACTCTGGGGCCAACGTCCTGACTTTC.

This clonotype was seen many times. The rearrangement joins TRBV10-3 to TRBJ2-7, with 7 bases matching TRBD1. The junction had 10 bases not matched to a gene; V was cut back by 10 bases and J by 4 bases. CDR3 length equals 13 residues. Germline-derived CDR1 and CDR2 are ENHRY and SYGVKD. CDR3 in DNA: TGTGCCAGCCGAGGACAGGAACTTTACGAGCAGTACTTC. This translates into CASRGQELYEQYF.

J is TRBJ1-3 and V is TRBV6-1; no reliable D call. Per germline, CDR1 MNHNS and CDR2 SASEGT. CDR3 length equals 15 residues. V lost 7 bases and J lost 2, with 15 bases in between. CDR3 loop: CASNPFGSAGNTIYF. CDR3 coding DNA: TGTGCCAGCAACCCATTTGGCAGCGCTGGAAACACCATATATTTT.

Ten or more counts support this clonotype. The V and J genes are TRBV7-3 and TRBJ2-7; no reliable D call. V was clipped by 6 bases and J by 2 bases, with 11 bases between them. The CDR3 consists of 13 residues. CDR1 and CDR2 (germline): SGHTA, FQGTGA. CDR3 sequence reads: CASSHPQAYEQYF. The CDR3, as DNA: TGTGCCAGCAGTCACCCTCAGGCCTACGAGCAGTACTTC.

This clonotype was recorded many times. This chain connects TRBV6-5 to TRBJ2-7, with 9 bases identical to TRBD2. V dropped 0 bases and J dropped 1; count of bases not matched to a gene: 7. Per the germline V gene, CDR1 is MNHEY and CDR2 is SVGAGI. This CDR3 comprises 17 residues. In nucleotides, the CDR3 is TGTGCCAGCAGTTACTCGTACGCGGGAGGGGTTTCCTACGAGCAGTACTTC. Translated: CASSYSYAGGVSYEQYF.

The table lists this clonotype with many counts. V is TRBV28 and J is TRBJ2-5; TRBD1 agrees at 11 bases. Germline CDR1 and CDR2: MDHEN and SYDVKM. The CDR3 runs 17 residues. Unmatched junction bases numbered 9, after V lost 4 bases and J lost 2 bases. CDR3 sequence: CASSSKGGTGGQETQYF. The CDR3, as DNA: TGTGCCAGCAGTTCTAAAGGCGGGACAGGGGGACAAGAGACCCAGTACTTC. Combining the CDR3 with reference TRBV28 and TRBJ2-5 gives the whole variable domain DVKVTQSSRYLVKRTGEKVFLECVQDMDHENMFWYRQDPGLGLRLIYFSYDVKMKEKGDIPEGYSVSREKKERFSLILESASTNQTSMYLCASSSKGGTGGQETQYFGPGTRLLVL.

This clonotype was recorded many times. The chain has TRBV29-1 and TRBJ2-3; D unclear. V lost 3 bases and J lost 0, with 16 bases in between. The CDR3 loop spans 16 amino acids. Germline V gives CDR1 SQVTM, CDR2 ANQGSEA. For the CDR3, the DNA is TGCAGCGTTGAGGCTAACTGGCCCCCTAGCACAGATACGCAGTATTTT. This sequence encodes CSVEANWPPSTDTQYF.

This clonotype showed up many times. The J gene is TRBJ1-2, the V gene TRBV28; D is perhaps TRBD1 (5 bases). Between the trimmed V and J ends, which lost 3 bases and 4 bases, there was a span of 12 bases. The CDR3 covers 14 residues. From germline, CDR1 is MDHEN and CDR2 SYDVKM. Written as DNA, the CDR3 is TGTGCCAGCAGTTTGGGAGGGGAGACCTATGGCTACACCTTC. This codes for CASSLGGETYGYTF.

This clonotype showed up many times. This sequence joins TRBV28 and TRBJ2-6; D unresolved. Trimming took 6 bases from V and 0 from J, leaving 12 bases between them. Germline-derived CDR1 and CDR2 are MDHEN and SYDVKM. This CDR3 spans 16 amino acids. CDR3 in DNA: TGTGCCAGCAGAGTAGCAGGAGACTCTGGGGCCAACGTCCTGACTTTC. It codes for CASRVAGDSGANVLTF.

This clonotype occurred many times. The chain joins TRBV27 to TRBJ1-1; D may be TRBD1 (5 bases). This CDR3 is 15 amino acids long. Trimming took off 0 bases at V and 0 bases at J, with 8 bases between the two ends. Germline CDR1 reads MNHEY; CDR2 reads SMNVEV (reference sequence). Written as DNA, the CDR3 is TGTGCCAGCAGTTTATCACCAGGGATGAACACTGAAGCTTTCTTT. Translated, it gives CASSLSPGMNTEAFF.

This clonotype was seen at least ten times. The gene calls are TRBV12-3 or TRBV12-4 and TRBJ1-1; 10 bases are shared with TRBD1. The V segment lost 6 bases and the J segment 4 bases; nucleotides outside the gene matches: 14. The CDR3 is 17 amino acids. The CDR3 region has the DNA TGTGCCAGCAGAGAGACAGGGGGCGGCTGGTCCGGCACTGAAGCTTTCTTT. Encoded protein: CASRETGGGWSGTEAFF.

This clonotype was observed many times. The chain recombines TRBV20-1 with TRBJ1-2; possibly TRBD1 for D (6 bases). The germline V gene encodes CDR1 DFQATT and CDR2 SNEGSKA (reference sequence). With 1 base removed from V and 0 bases from J, the gap between germline ends came to 18 bases. The CDR3 covers 17 residues. CDR3 DNA: TGCAGTGCTAGAGGGGGGGCGTGGACCCGTTCTAACTATGGCTACACCTTC. This translates into CSARGGAWTRSNYGYTF.

This clonotype was observed at least ten times. The J gene is TRBJ1-1, the V gene TRBV28; 7 bases align to TRBD1. The V segment lost 3 bases and the J segment 5 bases; nucleotides outside the gene matches: 6. CDR3 length: 14 residues. Per the germline V gene, CDR1 is MDHEN and CDR2 is SYDVKM. The CDR3 nucleotides read TGTGCCAGCAGTTTTTGGACCAGGGGGACTGAAGCTTTCTTT. The encoded protein is CASSFWTRGTEAFF.

There are many counts of this clonotype. This chain links TRBV18 with TRBJ2-3; D is unclear. This CDR3 has 15 residues. Trimming removed 5 bases at V and 0 bases at J, with 12 bases between. The germline V gene has CDR1 KGHSH and CDR2 LQKENI. This chain's CDR3 is CASSGFGSSTDTQYF. DNA for the CDR3: TGTGCCAGCTCAGGCTTCGGTTCTAGCACAGATACGCAGTATTTT.

This clonotype was seen repeatedly, ten times or more. The CDR3: CASSDRQAAGQREKLFF. The CDR3 DNA is TGTGCCAGCAGTGACCGACAGGCTGCGGGTCAGAGGGAAAAACTGTTTTTT. The chain uses TRBV6-1 and TRBJ1-4; the D gene is possibly TRBD1 (6 bases). Germline CDR1 and CDR2: MNHNS and SASEGT. Between the trimmed V and J ends, which lost 3 bases and 8 bases, there was a span of 22 bases. This CDR3 has 17 residues.

This clonotype was counted only a few times. This sequence joins TRBV28 and TRBJ2-7; 8 positions match TRBD1. V lost 2 bases, J lost 1 base, and 4 bases stayed unmatched. Germline CDR1 MDHEN, CDR2 SYDVKM. The CDR3 is made up of 15 amino acids. CDR3 sequence: CASSLPTGVSYEQYF. The DNA for the CDR3 is TGTGCCAGCAGTTTACCGACAGGGGTGTCCTACGAGCAGTACTTC.

This clonotype was counted ten times or more. The rearrangement uses TRBV7-6 and TRBJ2-7; tentatively, D is TRBD1 or TRBD2 (6 bases each). CDR3 length equals 17 residues. The germline V and J ends were trimmed by 5 bases and 3 bases, with 23 bases remaining between them. Per germline, CDR1 SGHVS and CDR2 FNYEAQ. DNA of the CDR3: TGTGCCAGCAGCGCTTACCTAGGGGGATCGGGAGACTACGAGCAGTACTTC. It is translated as CASSAYLGGSGDYEQYF. Full variable domain (rest looked up from reference TRBV7-6 and TRBJ2-7): GAGVSQSPRYKVTKRGQDVALRCDPISGHVSLYWYRQALGQGPEFLTYFNYEAQQDKSGLPNDRFSAERPEGSISTLTIQRTEQRDSAMYRCASSAYLGGSGDYEQYFGPGTRLTVT.

The CDR3 reads CASSGAMMNTEAFF. CDR3 coding DNA: TGCGCCAGCAGCGGTGCGATGATGAACACTGAAGCTTTCTTT. The chain is built from TRBV5-1 and TRBJ1-1; D is ambiguous. The CDR3 has 14 residues. In germline, CDR1 is SGHRS, CDR2 YFSETQ. V was cut by 4 bases and J by 0 bases, with 10 bases left in between.

V is TRBV7-2 and J is TRBJ2-5, with TRBD1 as a possible D gene (6 bases). Germline V gene data show CDR1 as SGHTA and CDR2 as FQGNSA. CDR3 size: 15 residues. V was clipped by 5 bases and J by 6 bases, with 19 bases between them. CDR3 sequence: CASSRNKDRGQTQYF. DNA for the CDR3: TGTGCCAGCAGCCGAAACAAGGACAGAGGGCAGACCCAGTACTTC.